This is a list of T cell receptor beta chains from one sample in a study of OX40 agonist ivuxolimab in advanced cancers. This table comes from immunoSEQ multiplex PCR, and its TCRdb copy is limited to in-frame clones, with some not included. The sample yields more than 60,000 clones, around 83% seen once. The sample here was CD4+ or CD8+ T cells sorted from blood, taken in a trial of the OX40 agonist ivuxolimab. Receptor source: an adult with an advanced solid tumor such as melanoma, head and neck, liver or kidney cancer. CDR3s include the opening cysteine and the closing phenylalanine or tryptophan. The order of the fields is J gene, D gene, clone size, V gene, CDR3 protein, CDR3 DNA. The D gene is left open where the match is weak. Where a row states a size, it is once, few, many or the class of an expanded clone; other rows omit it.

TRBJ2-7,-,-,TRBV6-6,CASSSSAQGPSYEQYF,TGTGCCAGCAGCTCCTCGGCCCAAGGGCCTTCCTACGAGCAGTACTTC
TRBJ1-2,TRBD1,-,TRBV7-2,CASSIGQGGGYTF,TGTGCCAGCAGCATCGGACAGGGGGGAGGCTACACCTTC
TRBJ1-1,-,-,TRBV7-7,CASSFAVNTEAFF,TGTGCTAGCAGCTTCGCTGTGAACACTGAAGCTTTCTTT
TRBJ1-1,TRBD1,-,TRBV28,CASSLQGAVLNTEAFF,TGTGCCAGCAGTCTACAGGGGGCGGTACTGAACACTGAAGCTTTCTTT
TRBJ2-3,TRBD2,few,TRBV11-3,CASSFESGGLDTQYF,TGTGCCAGCAGCTTCGAGAGCGGGGGACTGGATACGCAGTATTTT
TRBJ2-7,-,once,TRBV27,CASSILGSYEQYF,TGTGCCAGCAGTATCCTAGGTTCCTACGAGCAGTACTTC
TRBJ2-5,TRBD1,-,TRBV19,CASSITGGEETQYF,TGTGCCAGTAGTATTACAGGGGGCGAAGAGACCCAGTACTTC
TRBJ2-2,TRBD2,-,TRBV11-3,CASSRTSGSKELFF,TGTGCCAGCAGTAGGACTAGCGGATCCAAGGAGCTGTTTTTT
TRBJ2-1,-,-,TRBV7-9,CASSLGRDDEQFF,TGTGCCAGCAGCTTAGGCAGGGACGATGAGCAGTTCTTC
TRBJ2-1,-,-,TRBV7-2,CASSFRASSYNEQFF,TGTGCCAGCAGCTTCAGGGCCAGCTCCTACAATGAGCAGTTCTTC
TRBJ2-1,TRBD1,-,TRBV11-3,CASSTGQGTHNEQFF,TGTGCCAGCAGCACCGGACAGGGGACCCACAATGAGCAGTTCTTC
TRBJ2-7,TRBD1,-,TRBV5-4,CASSPGQGSLLEQYF,TGTGCCAGCAGCCCCGGACAGGGAAGCCTGCTCGAGCAGTACTTC
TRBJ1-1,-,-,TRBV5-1,CASSLKVGSSWYTEAFF,TGCGCCAGCAGCTTGAAAGTCGGAAGCAGTTGGTACACTGAAGCTTTCTTT
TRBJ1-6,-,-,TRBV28,CASSLLWQYNSPLHF,TGTGCCAGCAGTTTATTGTGGCAGTATAATTCACCCCTCCACTTT
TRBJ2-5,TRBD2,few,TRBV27,CASSLRLAGGPTQETQYF,TGTGCCAGCAGTTTACGACTAGCGGGGGGGCCAACCCAAGAGACCCAGTACTTC
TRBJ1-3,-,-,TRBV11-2,CASSSTMGISGNTIYF,TGTGCCAGCAGCTCCACCATGGGCATCTCAGGAAACACCATATATTTT
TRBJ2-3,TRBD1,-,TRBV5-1,CASTTGGAGTDTQYF,TGCGCCAGCACCACAGGGGGCGCCGGCACAGATACGCAGTATTTT
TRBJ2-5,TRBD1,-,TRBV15,CATSKEDRGQTETQYF,TGTGCCACCAGCAAGGAGGACAGGGGGCAGACAGAGACCCAGTACTTC
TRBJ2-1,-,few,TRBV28,CASSPRGFALNEQFF,TGTGCCAGCAGCCCCAGGGGTTTCGCCCTCAATGAGCAGTTCTTC
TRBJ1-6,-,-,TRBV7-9,CASSLTALWDEAPLHF,TGTGCCAGCAGCCTTACCGCTCTGTGGGATGAGGCACCCCTCCACTTT
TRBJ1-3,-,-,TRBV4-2,CASSQDSRGLSGNTIYF,TGTGCCAGCAGCCAAGATTCCAGGGGACTCTCTGGAAACACCATATATTTT
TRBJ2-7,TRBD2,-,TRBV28,CASSTLAGAASYEQYF,TGTGCCAGCAGCACCTTAGCGGGGGCCGCATCCTACGAGCAGTACTTC
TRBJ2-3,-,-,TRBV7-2,CASSGRHTDTQYF,TGTGCCAGCAGCGGACGGCACACAGATACGCAGTATTTT
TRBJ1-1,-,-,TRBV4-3,CASSHGDIGEAFF,TGCGCCAGCAGCCATGGGGACATCGGTGAAGCTTTCTTT